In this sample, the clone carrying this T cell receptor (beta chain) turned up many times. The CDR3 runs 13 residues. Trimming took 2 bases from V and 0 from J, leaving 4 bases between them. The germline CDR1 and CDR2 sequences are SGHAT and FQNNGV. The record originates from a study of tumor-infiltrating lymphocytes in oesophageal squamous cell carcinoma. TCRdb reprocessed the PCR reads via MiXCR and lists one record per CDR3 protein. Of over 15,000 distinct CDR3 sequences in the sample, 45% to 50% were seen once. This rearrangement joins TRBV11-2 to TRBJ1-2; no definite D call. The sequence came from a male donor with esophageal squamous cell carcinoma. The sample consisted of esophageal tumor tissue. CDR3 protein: CASSLTANYGYTF. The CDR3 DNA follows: TGTGCCAGCAGCTTAACTGCTAACTATGGCTACACCTTC.